Shown below are 2 T cell receptor beta chains from a single sample sequenced in a study of T cells after yellow fever vaccination. TCRdb passed the 5' RACE reads through MiXCR, listing each CDR3 protein once. This table holds over 250,000 distinct CDR3 sequences, approximately 4% found once. The input for sequencing was PBMCs, taken 5 days after the yellow fever booster vaccination. These receptors all come from a young man who received the YFV17D yellow fever vaccine.

The chain is built from TRBV20-1 and TRBJ2-3, with 7 positions matching TRBD2. Germline CDR1 reads DFQATT; CDR2 reads SNEGSKA (reference sequence). Trimming removed 5 bases from V and 0 bases from J; junction bases left unmatched: 5. This CDR3 has 14 amino acids. The CDR3 DNA reads as TGCAGTGCTCCACGGGGGGATAGCACAGATACGCAGTATTTT. This sequence encodes CSAPRGDSTDTQYF.

The CDR3 region has the DNA TGTGCCAGCAGTTTAGAGGGGGTAGCTAATGAAAAACTGTTTTTT. Its translation: CASSLEGVANEKLFF. The V call is TRBV28, the J call TRBJ1-4, with D perhaps TRBD1 (6 bases). The CDR3 has 15 amino acids. Trimming left V 2 bases short and J 3 bases short, with 10 bases between. CDR1 and CDR2 (germline): MDHEN, SYDVKM.